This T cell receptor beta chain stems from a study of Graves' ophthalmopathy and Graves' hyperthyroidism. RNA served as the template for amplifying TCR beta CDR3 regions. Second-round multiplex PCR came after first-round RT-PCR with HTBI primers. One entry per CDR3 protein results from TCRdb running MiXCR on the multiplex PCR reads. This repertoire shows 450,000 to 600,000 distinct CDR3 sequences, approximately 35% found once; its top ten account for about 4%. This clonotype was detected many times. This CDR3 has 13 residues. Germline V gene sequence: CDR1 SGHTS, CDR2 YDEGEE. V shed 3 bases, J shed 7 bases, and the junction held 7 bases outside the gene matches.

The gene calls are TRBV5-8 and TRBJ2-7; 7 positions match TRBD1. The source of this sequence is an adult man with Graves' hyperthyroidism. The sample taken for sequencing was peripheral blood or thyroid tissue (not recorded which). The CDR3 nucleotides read TGTGCCAGCAGCTCACAGACAGGGACGGAGCAGTACTTC. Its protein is CASSSQTGTEQYF.